The 29 T cell receptor beta chains listed next were all sequenced from one sample in a study of cytomegalovirus exposure and HLA in healthy donors. A multiplex PCR was run with 60 Vbeta primers and 13 Jbeta primers. Method: immunoSEQ multiplex PCR; TCRdb's copy keeps in-frame clones and lacks some. The repertoire includes 60,000 to 85,000 clones, 65% to 90% of them detected once, and approximately 17% sits in the top ten. The sequencing input was PBMCs. The receptors stem from a man aged 70 or older in good health and CMV-seropositive.

The rearrangement uses TRBV28 and TRBJ2-5; TRBD1 is a possible D gene (6 bases). The assigned J gene may be wrong: the sequence end matches TRBJ2-7 better. This CDR3 is 15 amino acids long. Germline V gives CDR1 MDHEN, CDR2 SYDVKM. CDR3 sequence: CASSPYRVAPYEQYF. CDR3 nucleotide sequence: TGTGCCAGCAGTCCATACAGGGTAGCCCCTTACGAGCAGTACTTC.

J is TRBJ2-4 and V is TRBV11-2, with D possibly matching TRBD1 (6 bases). The CDR3 is 17 residues long. V was trimmed by 0 bases and J by 6 bases, leaving 18 bases between them. Per germline, CDR1 SGHAT and CDR2 FQNNGV. The CDR3 region has the DNA TGTGCCAGCAGCTTAGAGGAACAGGCTTTAGGGGGAAACATTCAGTACTTC. This translates into CASSLEEQALGGNIQYF.

The rearrangement uses TRBV7-8 and TRBJ1-1; TRBD1 agrees at 7 bases. This CDR3 has 16 amino acids. The V and J ends lost 7 bases and 0 bases, in that order; junction bases with no gene match: 11. Germline V gene data show CDR1 as SGHVS and CDR2 as FQNEAQ. CDR3 DNA sequence: TGTGCCAGCACCCGATTGGCAGGGGGTATGAACACTGAAGCTTTCTTT. Protein sequence: CASTRLAGGMNTEAFF. The entire variable domain, with the rest obtained from reference TRBV7-8 and TRBJ1-1, is as follows: GAGVSQSPRYKVAKRGQDVALRCDPISGHVSLFWYQQALGQGPEFLTYFQNEAQLDKSGLPSDRFFAERPEGSVSTLKIQRTQQEDSAVYLCASTRLAGGMNTEAFFGQGTRLTVV.

J is TRBJ1-2 and V is TRBV19; D is unresolved. Between the trimmed V and J ends, which lost 6 bases and 0 bases, there was a span of 11 bases. This CDR3 comprises 14 residues. Germline CDR1 and CDR2: LNHDA and SQIVND (reference sequence). In DNA form, the CDR3 reads TGTGCCAGTAGCGCCTCGGCGGCTAACTATGGCTACACCTTC. Translated: CASSASAANYGYTF.

The rearrangement uses TRBV5-4 and TRBJ1-5, with D hard to call. This CDR3 is built from 14 residues. Trimming took 2 bases from V and 3 from J, leaving 9 bases between them. The germline V gene encodes CDR1 SGHNT and CDR2 YYREEE (reference sequence). The CDR3 DNA reads as TGTGCCAGCAGCTTAGCGGGGTTCAATCAGCCCCAGCATTTT. Protein product: CASSLAGFNQPQHF.

CDR3 loop: CASSQVNGQETQYF. Here the CDR3 DNA reads TGTGCCAGCAGCCAAGTGAACGGGCAAGAGACCCAGTACTTC. This chain joins TRBV14 and TRBJ2-5; no reliable D call. The V gene's germline CDR1 is SGHDN and CDR2 FVKESK. Trimming pared 1 base from V and 2 bases from J, leaving 8 bases between. The CDR3 sequence is 14 residues long.

This clone was seen only once. This sequence joins TRBV6-5 and TRBJ2-7; possibly TRBD2 for D (5 bases). V was pared by 0 bases and J by 5 bases, with 11 bases between. This CDR3 spans 14 amino acids. The germline CDR1 and CDR2 sequences are MNHEY and SVGAGI. The CDR3 region is CASSYSPSLNEQYF. The CDR3 DNA is TGTGCCAGCAGTTACTCCCCTAGCCTAAACGAGCAGTACTTC.

The chain couples TRBV6-6 to TRBJ2-7; 11 bases are shared with TRBD1. V shed 7 bases and J 4 bases; nucleotides not matched to a gene: 9. The CDR3 has 15 residues. Germline assignment: CDR1 MNHNY and CDR2 SVGAGI (reference sequence). The DNA of the CDR3 is TGTGCCAGCACCCTTTCCGGGACAGGGGGTTACGAGCAGTACTTC. Its protein is CASTLSGTGGYEQYF.

This rearrangement joins TRBV6-5 to TRBJ1-1; 7 bases fit TRBD1. Germline-derived CDR1 and CDR2 are MNHEY and SVGAGI. CDR3 length: 16 residues. The trim removed 0 bases at V and 4 bases at J, leaving 8 bases unmatched. The DNA for the CDR3 is TGTGCCAGCAGTTACTCGGAGGGGGCTGGGACCACTGAAGCTTTCTTT. Translating gives CASSYSEGAGTTEAFF.

The J gene is TRBJ2-5, the V gene TRBV7-2, with 10 bases that match TRBD2. This CDR3 has 15 amino acids. V shed 3 bases, J shed 2 bases, and the junction held 3 bases outside the gene matches. The germline gives CDR1 SGHTA, CDR2 FQGNSA. The CDR3 protein is CASSFLLAGQETQYF. The DNA of the CDR3 is TGTGCCAGCAGCTTCCTACTAGCGGGGCAAGAGACCCAGTACTTC.

V is TRBV7-2 and J is TRBJ2-7; 13 positions match TRBD2. Per germline, CDR1 SGHTA and CDR2 FQGNSA. V was pared by 5 bases and J by 2 bases, with 3 bases of the junction left unmatched. The CDR3 length is 15 residues. The CDR3 region has the DNA TGTGCCAGCAGCGAAACTAGCGGGAGGGCCTACGAGCAGTACTTC. Its protein product is CASSETSGRAYEQYF.

This clone was seen only once. Other DNA sequences within the sample encode an identical CDR3. The genes are TRBV6-5 and TRBJ2-5; TRBD2 aligns across 7 bases. CDR3 size: 13 residues. Trimming took 0 bases from V and 5 from J; bases not matched to a gene: 0. CDR1 is MNHEY, CDR2 SVGAGI, per germline. The CDR3 sequence is CASSYSGGETQYF. CDR3 nucleotide sequence: TGTGCCAGCAGTTACTCGGGGGGGGAGACCCAGTACTTC.

The CDR3 reads CASAKVGVMNTEAFF. Here the CDR3 DNA reads TGTGCCAGCGCGAAGGTCGGGGTCATGAACACTGAAGCTTTCTTT. The rearrangement uses TRBV7-8 and TRBJ1-1; D gene unclear. The V gene's germline CDR1 is SGHVS and CDR2 FQNEAQ. The CDR3 loop spans 15 amino acids. Trimming took off 8 bases at V and 0 bases at J, with 16 bases between the two ends.

This sequence joins TRBV4-1 and TRBJ1-4; TRBD1 matches at 12 bases. This CDR3 is built from 18 residues. In germline, CDR1 is MGHRA, CDR2 YSYEKL. V was clipped by 3 bases and J by 8 bases; unmatched bases: 13. CDR3 sequence reads: CASSQTRDRGRFREKLFF. CDR3 sequence (DNA): TGCGCCAGCAGCCAGACTCGGGACAGGGGGCGTTTTAGGGAAAAACTGTTTTTT.

This clone was recorded only once. The rearrangement joins TRBV11-2 to TRBJ2-7; 7 nucleotides line up with TRBD1. The DNA end is more similar to TRBJ2-5, so the J call may be wrong. CDR3 length equals 13 residues. Per the germline V gene, CDR1 is SGHAT and CDR2 is FQNNGV. The DNA of the CDR3 is TGTGCCACGAAGGGGGCGGGCCAAGAGACCCAGTACTTC. Residues: CATKGAGQETQYF.

The V gene is TRBV6-1, the J gene TRBJ1-5, with a weak D call TRBD1 (6 bases). The V and J ends lost 2 bases and 0 bases respectively, with 17 bases between them. CDR1 MNHNS and CDR2 SASEGT come from the germline V gene. This CDR3 has 18 residues. The DNA for the CDR3 is TGTGCCAGCAGTGAAAGGGCGGACAGTCTATATAGCAATCAGCCCCAGCATTTT. It specifies CASSERADSLYSNQPQHF.

V is TRBV5-1 and J is TRBJ2-6; 7 nucleotides agree with TRBD1. CDR1 and CDR2 from the germline V gene are SGHRS and YFSETQ. V lost 0 bases to trimming and J lost 0 bases; unmatched junction nucleotides: 6. The CDR3 covers 18 residues. The CDR3 nucleotides are TGCGCCAGCAGCTTGGTTCCACAGGGGAGCTCTGGGGCCAACGTCCTGACTTTC. Amino acid sequence: CASSLVPQGSSGANVLTF.

This chain joins TRBV10-3 and TRBJ2-7, with D maybe TRBD1 (5 bases). V was clipped by 7 bases and J by 0 bases, with 16 bases between them. Germline assignment: CDR1 ENHRY and CDR2 SYGVKD. The CDR3 covers 15 residues. The chain's CDR3 is CAITDSGSSSYEQYF. For the CDR3, the DNA is TGTGCCATCACTGACAGTGGGTCTAGCTCCTACGAGCAGTACTTC.

V is TRBV18 and J is TRBJ2-3, with D maybe TRBD2 (6 bases). CDR3 length: 15 residues. The germline V and J ends were trimmed by 3 bases and 0 bases, with 10 bases remaining between them. Germline assignment: CDR1 KGHSH and CDR2 LQKENI. CDR3 nucleotide sequence: TGTGCCAGCTCACCTCGAGGGACTAGCACAGATACGCAGTATTTT. Encoded protein: CASSPRGTSTDTQYF.

This clone occurred a few times. The V call is TRBV6-1, the J call TRBJ1-1; D call uncertain. V was shortened by 4 bases and J by 4 bases, with 13 bases between the two germline ends. Germline V gives CDR1 MNHNS, CDR2 SASEGT. The CDR3 extends over 14 amino acids. The CDR3 region is CASSAIEAATEAFF. CDR3 DNA: TGTGCCAGCAGTGCCATCGAGGCAGCCACTGAAGCTTTCTTT.

V and J are TRBV27 and TRBJ1-1; a weak D match, TRBD1 (5 bases). The germline V gene has CDR1 MNHEY and CDR2 SMNVEV (reference sequence). V was shortened by 1 base and J by 6 bases, with 15 bases between the two germline ends. CDR3 length: 15 residues. CDR3 nucleotide sequence: TGTGCCAGCAGTTTATGGGGAGGCTGGGGCTCTGAAGCTTTCTTT. Protein: CASSLWGGWGSEAFF.

The chain is built from TRBV5-1 and TRBJ2-7; possible D gene TRBD2, 5 bases. The ends were cut back, 3 bases at V and 2 bases at J, with 9 bases in the middle. Germline-derived CDR1 and CDR2 are SGHRS and YFSETQ. The CDR3 covers 13 residues. The CDR3 sequence: CASSSDWAYEQYF. The CDR3 coding sequence is TGCGCCAGCAGCTCGGACTGGGCCTACGAGCAGTACTTC.

The chain carries TRBV9 and TRBJ1-1; 8 bases line up with TRBD1. The CDR3 is 15 residues long. Per germline, CDR1 SGDLS and CDR2 YYNGEE. V trimming: 4 bases; J trimming: 6 bases; junction bases outside the gene matches: 11. The CDR3 DNA is TGTGCCAGCAGCCCCCCCCAGGGGGCGCGTCCTGAAGCTTTCTTT. Encoded protein: CASSPPQGARPEAFF.

The chain is built from TRBV11-2 and TRBJ2-2; a weak D match, TRBD1 (5 bases). Trimming pared 5 bases from V and 1 base from J, leaving 17 bases between. The CDR3 loop spans 17 amino acids. CDR1 is SGHAT and CDR2 is FQNNGV in the germline V gene. CDR3 residues: CASSPQSMDKNTGELFF. The CDR3 coding sequence is TGTGCCAGCAGCCCTCAGTCCATGGACAAGAACACCGGGGAGCTGTTTTTT.

The chain couples TRBV5-1 to TRBJ2-5; perhaps TRBD2 as D (6 bases). The DNA end favors TRBJ2-7, so the J call may be wrong. From germline, CDR1 is SGHRS and CDR2 YFSETQ. This CDR3 contains 15 residues. For the CDR3, the DNA is TGCGCCAGCAGCGAGGCGGGAATCTCCTACGCCGAGCAGTACTTC. Protein: CASSEAGISYAEQYF.

This chain connects TRBV25-1 to TRBJ2-5; D is undetermined. Germline lookup yields CDR1 MGHDK and CDR2 SYGVNS. The CDR3 consists of 14 residues. V was pared by 2 bases and J by 5 bases, with 12 bases between. The CDR3 loop reads CASSEGGLRETQYF. DNA of the CDR3: TGTGCCAGCAGTGAAGGTGGGCTCCGGGAGACCCAGTACTTC.

As regards this clone: Other DNA sequences from this sample encode an identical CDR3 as well. The rearrangement uses TRBV9 and TRBJ1-5; D unresolved. Trimming shortened V by 0 bases and J by 6 bases, and 10 bases separated the two germline ends. CDR1 is SGDLS and CDR2 is YYNGEE in the germline V gene. The CDR3 spans 14 residues. CDR3 protein: CASSVDPQVQPQHF. As DNA, the CDR3 is TGTGCCAGCAGCGTAGATCCGCAGGTTCAGCCCCAGCATTTT.

In nucleotides, the CDR3 is TGCGCCAGCAGCGATAACAGGGGTACCTACGAGCAGTACTTC. It encodes CASSDNRGTYEQYF. The V call is TRBV5-1, the J call TRBJ2-7, with TRBD1 matching 7 bases. CDR1 and CDR2 from the germline V gene are SGHRS and YFSETQ. This CDR3 region has 14 residues. The V segment lost 4 bases and the J segment 2 bases; nucleotides outside the gene matches: 6. The full variable domain, completed using reference TRBV5-1 and TRBJ2-7, is KAGVTQTPRYLIKTRGQQVTLSCSPISGHRSVSWYQQTPGQGLQFLFEYFSETQRNKGNFPGRFSGRQFSNSRSEMNVSTLELGDSALYLCASSDNRGTYEQYFGPGTRLTVT.

The chain carries TRBV7-2 and TRBJ2-2; maybe TRBD2 (6 bases). Per germline, CDR1 SGHTA and CDR2 FQGNSA. The CDR3 length is 14 residues. V was clipped by 3 bases and J by 9 bases, with 14 bases between them. Written as DNA, the CDR3 is TGTGCCAGCAGCTTGAGGCGGGGTCCCTGGGAGCTGTTTTTT. Residues: CASSLRRGPWELFF.